These 5 T cell receptor beta chains came from one sample sequenced in a study of T cells in Graves' hyperthyroidism and ophthalmopathy. Amplification of TCR beta CDR3 regions used RNA as the template. Researchers ran a first-round RT-PCR on the TCR CDR3 using the HTBI primer set. TCRdb fed the multiplex PCR reads into MiXCR, producing one record per CDR3 protein. The sample consists of fewer than 450,000 distinct CDR3 sequences, over 11% of them appearing once. The sequencing input was blood. These receptors all stem from a man aged 45 to 65 with Graves' ophthalmopathy.

The chain joins TRBV25-1 to TRBJ1-3; D gene uncertain. The ends were cut back, 6 bases at V and 0 bases at J, with 12 bases in the middle. The CDR3 length is 15 residues. Germline values: CDR1 MGHDK, CDR2 SYGVNS. CDR3 bases: TGTGCCAGCAGCTGGGGTACTAACTCTGGAAACACCATATATTTT. Protein sequence: CASSWGTNSGNTIYF.

Ten or more counts support this clonotype. The genes are TRBV13 and TRBJ2-4; no clear D. The CDR3 has 12 residues. The V end was cut by 8 bases, the J end by 0 bases, with 5 bases between. Germline V lookup: CDR1 PRHDT, CDR2 FYEKMQ (reference sequence). This CDR3 is CASGLAKNIQYF. CDR3 in DNA: TGTGCCAGCGGCCTAGCCAAAAACATTCAGTACTTC.

This clonotype was observed a few times. This chain connects TRBV28 to TRBJ2-7; 8 nucleotides line up with TRBD1. Looked up from germline, CDR1 is MDHEN and CDR2 is SYDVKM. This CDR3 has 14 residues. V was clipped by 5 bases and J by 3 bases; unmatched bases: 6. The CDR3 bases are TGTGCCAGCAGTGTCGGGACAGGATACTACGAGCAGTACTTC. Its protein is CASSVGTGYYEQYF.

V gene TRBV7-2 combines with J gene TRBJ2-3; 13 bases are shared with TRBD2. CDR1 and CDR2 (germline): SGHTA, FQGNSA. The trim removed 6 bases at V and 5 bases at J, leaving 5 bases unmatched. The CDR3 runs to 15 residues. In nucleotides, the CDR3 is TGTGCCAGCAGAGAAACTAGCGGGAGGGGAGATACGCAGTATTTT. This encodes CASRETSGRGDTQYF.

This clonotype was seen many times. The genes are TRBV6-1 and TRBJ1-1; no reliable D call. The CDR3 loop spans 13 amino acids. V was trimmed by 8 bases and J by 0 bases, leaving 10 bases between them. Germline loops: CDR1 MNHNS, CDR2 SASEGT. CDR3 region: CASRSIMNTEAFF. CDR3 DNA sequence: TGTGCCAGCCGCTCCATAATGAACACTGAAGCTTTCTTT.